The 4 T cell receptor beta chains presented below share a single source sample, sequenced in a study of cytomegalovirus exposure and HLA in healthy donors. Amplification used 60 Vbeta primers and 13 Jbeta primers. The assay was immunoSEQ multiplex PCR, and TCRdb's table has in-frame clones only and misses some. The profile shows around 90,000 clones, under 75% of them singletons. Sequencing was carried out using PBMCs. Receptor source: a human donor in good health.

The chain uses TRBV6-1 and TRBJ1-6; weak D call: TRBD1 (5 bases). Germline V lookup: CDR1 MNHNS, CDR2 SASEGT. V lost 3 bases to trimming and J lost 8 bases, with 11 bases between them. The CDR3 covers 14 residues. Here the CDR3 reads CASSDREGDSPLHF. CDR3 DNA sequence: TGTGCCAGCAGTGACAGGGAAGGAGATTCACCCCTCCACTTT.

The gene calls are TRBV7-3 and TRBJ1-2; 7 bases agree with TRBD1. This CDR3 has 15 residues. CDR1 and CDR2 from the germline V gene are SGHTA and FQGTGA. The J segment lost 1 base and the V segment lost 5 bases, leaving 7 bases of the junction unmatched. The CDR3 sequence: CASSRGAGGNYGYTF. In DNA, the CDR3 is TGTGCCAGCAGCCGCGGGGCAGGGGGTAACTATGGCTACACCTTC.

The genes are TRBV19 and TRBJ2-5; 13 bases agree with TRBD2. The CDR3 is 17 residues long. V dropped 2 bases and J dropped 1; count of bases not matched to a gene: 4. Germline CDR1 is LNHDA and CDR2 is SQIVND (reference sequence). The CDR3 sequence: CASSIRGTSGVQETQYF. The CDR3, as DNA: TGTGCCAGTAGTATAAGAGGGACTAGCGGGGTCCAAGAGACCCAGTACTTC.

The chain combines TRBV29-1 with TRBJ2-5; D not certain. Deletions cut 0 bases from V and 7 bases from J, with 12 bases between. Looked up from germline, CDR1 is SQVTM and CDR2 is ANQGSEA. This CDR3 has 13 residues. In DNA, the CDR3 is TGCAGCGTTGAAGAGTCACTCCTCGCGACCCAGTACTTC. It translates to CSVEESLLATQYF. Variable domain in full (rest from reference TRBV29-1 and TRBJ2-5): SAVISQKPSRDICQRGTSLTIQCQVDSQVTMMFWYRQQPGQSLTLIATANQGSEATYESGFVIDKFPISRPNLTFSTLTVSNMSPEDSSIYLCSVEESLLATQYFGPGTRLLVL.